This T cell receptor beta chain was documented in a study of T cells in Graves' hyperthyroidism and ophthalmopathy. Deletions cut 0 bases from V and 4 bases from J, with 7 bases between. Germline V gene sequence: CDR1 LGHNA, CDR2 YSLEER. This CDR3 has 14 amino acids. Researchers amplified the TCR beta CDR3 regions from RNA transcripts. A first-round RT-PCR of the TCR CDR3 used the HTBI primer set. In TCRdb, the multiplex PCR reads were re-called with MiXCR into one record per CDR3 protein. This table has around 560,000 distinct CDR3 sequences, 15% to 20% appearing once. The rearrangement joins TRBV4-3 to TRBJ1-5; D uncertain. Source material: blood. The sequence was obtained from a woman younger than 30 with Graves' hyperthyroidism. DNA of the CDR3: TGCGCCAGCAGCCAAGATAACCTAAATCAGCCCCAGCATTTT. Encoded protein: CASSQDNLNQPQHF.